The subject of this entry is one TCR beta chain. Sequenced by immunoSEQ multiplex PCR; TCRdb stores in-frame clones only, minus some. The sample carries some 40,000 clones, about four fifths recorded once. The data belong to a study of T cell responses to AZD1222 COVID-19 vaccine. The trim removed 6 bases at V and 3 bases at J, leaving 7 bases unmatched. CDR1 and CDR2 from the germline V gene are MNHEY and SVGAGI. This CDR3 region has 15 residues. The sequence came from an adult who received the MenACWY meningococcal vaccine as a control. J is TRBJ1-4 and V is TRBV6-5, with 7 positions matching TRBD1. Material: peripheral blood, obtained 28 days after the second dose of the MenACWY control vaccine. CDR3 residues: CASRPSGQSNEKLFF. DNA for the CDR3: TGTGCCAGCAGACCCTCGGGACAGTCTAATGAAAAACTGTTTTTT.